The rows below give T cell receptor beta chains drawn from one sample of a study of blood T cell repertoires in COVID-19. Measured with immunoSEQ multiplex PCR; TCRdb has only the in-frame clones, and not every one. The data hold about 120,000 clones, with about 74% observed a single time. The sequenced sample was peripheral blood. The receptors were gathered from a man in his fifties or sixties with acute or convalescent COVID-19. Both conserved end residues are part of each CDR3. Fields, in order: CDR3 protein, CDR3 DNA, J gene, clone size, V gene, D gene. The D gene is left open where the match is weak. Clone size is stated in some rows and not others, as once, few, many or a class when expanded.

cdr3_aa: CASSRQGVRGGYTF
cdr3_nt: TGTGCCAGCAGCCGACAGGGAGTGAGGGGAGGCTACACCTTC
j_call: TRBJ1-2
clone_size: NA
v_call: TRBV14
d_call: TRBD1

cdr3_aa: CASSYTGTSNQPQHF
cdr3_nt: TGTGCCAGCAGTTACACAGGGACCAGCAATCAGCCCCAGCATTTT
j_call: TRBJ1-5
clone_size: NA
v_call: TRBV6-2/TRBV6-3
d_call: NA

cdr3_aa: CASSPRDRAGVTF
cdr3_nt: TGTGCCAGCAGCCCCCGGGACAGGGCCGGGGTCACCTTC
j_call: TRBJ1-2
clone_size: NA
v_call: TRBV28
d_call: TRBD1

cdr3_aa: CASSPLPQGTDIQYF
cdr3_nt: TGTGCCAGCTCACCACTCCCTCAGGGAACGGACATTCAGTACTTC
j_call: TRBJ2-4
clone_size: NA
v_call: TRBV18
d_call: NA

cdr3_aa: CASSPRGGGETQYF
cdr3_nt: TGTGCCAGCAGCCCGCGCGGGGGCGGAGAGACCCAGTACTTC
j_call: TRBJ2-5
clone_size: NA
v_call: TRBV9
d_call: NA

cdr3_aa: CASSVFRGTQFF
cdr3_nt: TGTGCCAGCAGCGTATTCAGGGGTACGCAGTTCTTC
j_call: TRBJ2-1
clone_size: few
v_call: TRBV9
d_call: NA

cdr3_aa: CASSTALDRGRDYGYTF
cdr3_nt: TGTGCCAGTAGTACTGCCTTGGACAGGGGAAGAGACTATGGCTACACCTTC
j_call: TRBJ1-2
clone_size: NA
v_call: TRBV19
d_call: TRBD1

cdr3_aa: CASRGGGVYNSPLHF
cdr3_nt: TGCGCCAGCAGAGGGGGGGGTGTCTATAATTCACCCCTCCACTTT
j_call: TRBJ1-6
clone_size: NA
v_call: TRBV5-1
d_call: NA

cdr3_aa: CASSQEASGVGYEQYF
cdr3_nt: TGTGCCAGCAGCCAAGAAGCTAGCGGGGTAGGGTACGAGCAGTACTTC
j_call: TRBJ2-7
clone_size: NA
v_call: TRBV4-2
d_call: TRBD2

cdr3_aa: CASSQGFRINYGYTF
cdr3_nt: TGTGCCAGCAGTCAGGGGTTCAGAATCAACTATGGCTACACCTTC
j_call: TRBJ1-2
clone_size: NA
v_call: TRBV6-5
d_call: NA

cdr3_aa: CASSIDTGSIQGGYTF
cdr3_nt: TGTGCCAGTAGTATAGACACAGGGTCAATTCAGGGTGGCTACACCTTC
j_call: TRBJ1-2
clone_size: NA
v_call: TRBV19
d_call: NA

cdr3_aa: CASSYRAQYGYTF
cdr3_nt: TGTGCCAGCAGCTACAGGGCCCAATATGGCTACACCTTC
j_call: TRBJ1-2
clone_size: NA
v_call: TRBV14
d_call: NA

cdr3_aa: CASSFYRGTPYEQYF
cdr3_nt: TGTGCCAGCAGCTTTTATCGGGGGACCCCCTACGAGCAGTACTTC
j_call: TRBJ2-7
clone_size: NA
v_call: TRBV11-1
d_call: NA

cdr3_aa: CASSELGTGNFYNEQFF
cdr3_nt: TGTGCCAGCAGTGAATTAGGTACGGGGAATTTTTACAATGAGCAGTTCTTC
j_call: TRBJ2-1
clone_size: NA
v_call: TRBV2
d_call: NA

cdr3_aa: CASSVATGGHGNTIYF
cdr3_nt: TGTGCCAGCAGCGTAGCTACGGGGGGACATGGAAACACCATATATTTT
j_call: TRBJ1-3
clone_size: NA
v_call: TRBV9
d_call: NA

cdr3_aa: CASSLDISSTDTQYF
cdr3_nt: TGTGCCAGCAGCTTAGATATCTCTAGCACAGATACGCAGTATTTT
j_call: TRBJ2-3
clone_size: NA
v_call: TRBV7-9
d_call: NA

cdr3_aa: CASSLAAGNNQPQHF
cdr3_nt: TGTGCCAGCAGCTTAGCGGCCGGGAACAATCAGCCCCAGCATTTT
j_call: TRBJ1-5
clone_size: NA
v_call: TRBV7-2
d_call: NA

cdr3_aa: CATSDSRGARYGYTF
cdr3_nt: TGTGCCACCAGTGATTCCCGGGGGGCCCGATATGGCTACACCTTC
j_call: TRBJ1-2
clone_size: NA
v_call: TRBV24-1
d_call: NA

cdr3_aa: CASSQNQGRATEAFF
cdr3_nt: TGCGCCAGCAGCCAAAACCAGGGGCGAGCCACTGAAGCTTTCTTT
j_call: TRBJ1-1
clone_size: NA
v_call: TRBV5-1
d_call: NA

cdr3_aa: CASSQKRLRAGGTSYNEQFF
cdr3_nt: TGTGCCAGCAGCCAAAAAAGACTCCGGGCGGGGGGAACGTCCTACAATGAGCAGTTCTTC
j_call: TRBJ2-1
clone_size: NA
v_call: TRBV3-1/TRBV3-2
d_call: TRBD2

cdr3_aa: CASSLGRVGRGDQPQHF
cdr3_nt: TGTGCCAGCAGTTTAGGGAGGGTTGGAAGGGGAGATCAGCCCCAGCATTTT
j_call: TRBJ1-5
clone_size: NA
v_call: TRBV28
d_call: NA

cdr3_aa: CASTEPGFNSPLHF
cdr3_nt: TGCGCCAGCACCGAACCCGGTTTTAATTCACCCCTCCACTTT
j_call: TRBJ1-6
clone_size: NA
v_call: TRBV5-1
d_call: NA

cdr3_aa: CATSDPRTGTDTQYF
cdr3_nt: TGTGCCACCAGTGATCCAAGGACAGGCACAGATACGCAGTATTTT
j_call: TRBJ2-3
clone_size: NA
v_call: TRBV24-1
d_call: NA

cdr3_aa: CASSQISRKDTQYF
cdr3_nt: TGTGCCAGCAGCCAAATATCTAGGAAAGATACGCAGTATTTT
j_call: TRBJ2-3
clone_size: NA
v_call: TRBV14
d_call: NA

cdr3_aa: CASSRGRANEKLFF
cdr3_nt: TGTGCCAGCAGCCGAGGAAGAGCTAATGAAAAACTGTTTTTT
j_call: TRBJ1-4
clone_size: NA
v_call: TRBV7-9
d_call: NA

cdr3_aa: CASSLTGLGSTDTQYF
cdr3_nt: TGTGCCAGCAGCTTAACGGGACTAGGGAGCACAGATACGCAGTATTTT
j_call: TRBJ2-3
clone_size: NA
v_call: TRBV7-3
d_call: TRBD2

cdr3_aa: CASSEHSGGARNEQFF
cdr3_nt: TGTGCCAGCAGTGAGCATAGCGGGGGGGCCCGTAATGAGCAGTTCTTC
j_call: TRBJ2-1
clone_size: once
v_call: TRBV25-1
d_call: TRBD2

cdr3_aa: CATSSLYNSPLHF
cdr3_nt: TGTGCCACCAGCAGTCTTTATAATTCACCCCTCCACTTT
j_call: TRBJ1-6
clone_size: once
v_call: TRBV15
d_call: NA

cdr3_aa: CASRSGLNEKLFF
cdr3_nt: TGTGCCAGCAGGAGCGGGCTTAATGAAAAACTGTTTTTT
j_call: TRBJ1-4
clone_size: NA
v_call: TRBV11-2
d_call: NA

cdr3_aa: CASSHRTSGLGNEQFF
cdr3_nt: TGTGCCAGCTCCCACCGGACTAGCGGGCTGGGGAATGAGCAGTTCTTC
j_call: TRBJ2-1
clone_size: few
v_call: TRBV18
d_call: TRBD2

cdr3_aa: CASSNGYNSPLHF
cdr3_nt: TGTGCCAGTAGTAACGGCTATAATTCACCCCTCCACTTT
j_call: TRBJ1-6
clone_size: NA
v_call: TRBV19
d_call: NA

cdr3_aa: CAWENRETQYF
cdr3_nt: TGTGCCTGGGAAAACCGGGAGACCCAGTACTTC
j_call: TRBJ2-5
clone_size: NA
v_call: TRBV30
d_call: NA

cdr3_aa: CASSIGTGRTEAFF
cdr3_nt: TGTGCCAGTAGTATTGGTACAGGGCGAACTGAAGCTTTCTTT
j_call: TRBJ1-1
clone_size: few
v_call: TRBV19
d_call: NA

cdr3_aa: CASSHARHAQGLGANVLTF
cdr3_nt: TGTGCCAGCAGCCATGCACGGCATGCGCAGGGGTTAGGGGCCAACGTCCTGACTTTC
j_call: TRBJ2-6
clone_size: few
v_call: TRBV3-1/TRBV3-2
d_call: NA

cdr3_aa: CASSLDQTRVEGYTF
cdr3_nt: TGTGCCAGCAGCTTAGATCAAACGAGGGTTGAGGGCTACACCTTC
j_call: TRBJ1-2
clone_size: NA
v_call: TRBV11-2
d_call: NA

cdr3_aa: CAIRDRQNSPLHF
cdr3_nt: TGTGCCATCCGCGACCGACAGAATTCACCCCTCCACTTT
j_call: TRBJ1-6
clone_size: NA
v_call: TRBV6-6
d_call: NA

cdr3_aa: CASSPAGVSHGELFF
cdr3_nt: TGTGCCAGTAGCCCCGCGGGAGTATCTCACGGGGAGCTGTTTTTT
j_call: TRBJ2-2
clone_size: NA
v_call: TRBV19
d_call: TRBD2

cdr3_aa: CASSRQLAGHTPQYF
cdr3_nt: TGTGCCAGCAGCCGGCAACTAGCGGGGCATACCCCGCAGTATTTT
j_call: TRBJ2-3
clone_size: NA
v_call: TRBV3-1/TRBV3-2
d_call: TRBD2

cdr3_aa: CASRTGGKYEQYF
cdr3_nt: TGTGCCAGCAGAACGGGAGGGAAATACGAGCAGTACTTC
j_call: TRBJ2-7
clone_size: NA
v_call: TRBV6-6
d_call: TRBD2

cdr3_aa: CASSRLAGSGDTQYF
cdr3_nt: TGTGCCAGCAGTAGACTAGCGGGGTCCGGAGATACGCAGTATTTT
j_call: TRBJ2-3
clone_size: once
v_call: TRBV9
d_call: TRBD2

cdr3_aa: CASSQSPSRGSEQYF
cdr3_nt: TGTGCCAGCAGCCAATCTCCTTCAAGGGGATCCGAGCAGTACTTC
j_call: TRBJ2-7
clone_size: few
v_call: TRBV16
d_call: NA

cdr3_aa: CASSSQGGSPLHF
cdr3_nt: TGTGCCAGCAGCTCTCAGGGCGGTTCACCCCTCCACTTT
j_call: TRBJ1-6
clone_size: NA
v_call: TRBV7-9
d_call: NA

cdr3_aa: CASSRDISSYNEQFF
cdr3_nt: TGTGCCAGCAGTCGGGACATAAGCTCCTACAATGAGCAGTTCTTC
j_call: TRBJ2-1
clone_size: NA
v_call: TRBV6-4
d_call: NA

cdr3_aa: CASSDPAQGAFDTQYF
cdr3_nt: TGCGCCAGCAGTGACCCCGCACAGGGGGCATTTGATACGCAGTATTTT
j_call: TRBJ2-3
clone_size: NA
v_call: TRBV10-2
d_call: TRBD1

cdr3_aa: CASRLTGGSVREQYF
cdr3_nt: TGTGCCAGCAGGCTTACAGGGGGGAGCGTGAGAGAGCAGTACTTC
j_call: TRBJ2-7
clone_size: NA
v_call: TRBV6-6
d_call: TRBD1

cdr3_aa: CASSQVIQADGYTF
cdr3_nt: TGCGCCAGCAGCCAAGTTATCCAGGCCGACGGCTACACCTTC
j_call: TRBJ1-2
clone_size: NA
v_call: TRBV4-1
d_call: NA

cdr3_aa: CASSLIDRGYTF
cdr3_nt: TGTGCCAGCAGTTTAATCGACAGGGGCTACACCTTC
j_call: TRBJ1-2
clone_size: NA
v_call: TRBV28
d_call: NA

cdr3_aa: CASSQDGGTGYTF
cdr3_nt: TGTGCCAGCAGCCAAGATGGCGGGACTGGCTACACCTTC
j_call: TRBJ1-2
clone_size: NA
v_call: TRBV3-1/TRBV3-2
d_call: NA

cdr3_aa: CASSLGQTGEGETQYF
cdr3_nt: TGTGCCAGCAGCTTAGGGCAGACAGGGGAAGGGGAGACCCAGTACTTC
j_call: TRBJ2-5
clone_size: NA
v_call: TRBV11-2
d_call: TRBD1

cdr3_aa: CASSQDLRSTEAFF
cdr3_nt: TGTGCCAGCAGCCAAGATCTACGGAGCACTGAAGCTTTCTTT
j_call: TRBJ1-1
clone_size: few
v_call: TRBV14
d_call: NA

cdr3_aa: CASSEGQGLYEQYF
cdr3_nt: TGCGCCAGCAGTGAGGGACAGGGGCTCTACGAGCAGTACTTC
j_call: TRBJ2-7
clone_size: NA
v_call: TRBV10-1
d_call: TRBD1

cdr3_aa: CASSPPQLAGGRNEQFF
cdr3_nt: TGTGCCAGCTCACCACCGCAACTAGCGGGGGGGCGCAATGAGCAGTTCTTC
j_call: TRBJ2-1
clone_size: many
v_call: TRBV18
d_call: TRBD2

cdr3_aa: CASSSTGGYEQYF
cdr3_nt: TGTGCCAGCAGCTCAACAGGGGGCTACGAGCAGTACTTC
j_call: TRBJ2-7
clone_size: NA
v_call: TRBV7-9
d_call: TRBD1

cdr3_aa: CASRSTEAYTEAFF
cdr3_nt: TGTGCCAGTAGATCGACTGAGGCCTACACTGAAGCTTTCTTT
j_call: TRBJ1-1
clone_size: NA
v_call: TRBV19
d_call: NA

cdr3_aa: CASNLGIRALDYGYTF
cdr3_nt: TGTGCCAGCAATCTCGGGATTAGGGCCCTCGACTATGGCTACACCTTC
j_call: TRBJ1-2
clone_size: many
v_call: TRBV2
d_call: NA

cdr3_aa: CASSPDGTVKNYGYTF
cdr3_nt: TGTGCCAGCAGTCCGGACGGGACAGTGAAGAACTATGGCTACACCTTC
j_call: TRBJ1-2
clone_size: few
v_call: TRBV27
d_call: TRBD1

cdr3_aa: CASSVGTGVSYEQYF
cdr3_nt: TGTGCCAGCAGCGTAGGGACAGGGGTTTCCTACGAGCAGTACTTC
j_call: TRBJ2-7
clone_size: NA
v_call: TRBV9
d_call: TRBD1

cdr3_aa: CASSTGGSHGETQYF
cdr3_nt: TGTGCCAGTAGTACGGGGGGGAGCCACGGAGAGACCCAGTACTTC
j_call: TRBJ2-5
clone_size: few
v_call: TRBV19
d_call: TRBD2

cdr3_aa: CAWTYPDRTYEQYF
cdr3_nt: TGTGCCTGGACCTATCCCGACAGAACCTACGAGCAGTACTTC
j_call: TRBJ2-7
clone_size: NA
v_call: TRBV30
d_call: NA

cdr3_aa: CASSGLGETQYF
cdr3_nt: TGTGCCAGCAGTGGGCTTGGGGAGACCCAGTACTTC
j_call: TRBJ2-5
clone_size: few
v_call: TRBV12-3/TRBV12-4
d_call: NA